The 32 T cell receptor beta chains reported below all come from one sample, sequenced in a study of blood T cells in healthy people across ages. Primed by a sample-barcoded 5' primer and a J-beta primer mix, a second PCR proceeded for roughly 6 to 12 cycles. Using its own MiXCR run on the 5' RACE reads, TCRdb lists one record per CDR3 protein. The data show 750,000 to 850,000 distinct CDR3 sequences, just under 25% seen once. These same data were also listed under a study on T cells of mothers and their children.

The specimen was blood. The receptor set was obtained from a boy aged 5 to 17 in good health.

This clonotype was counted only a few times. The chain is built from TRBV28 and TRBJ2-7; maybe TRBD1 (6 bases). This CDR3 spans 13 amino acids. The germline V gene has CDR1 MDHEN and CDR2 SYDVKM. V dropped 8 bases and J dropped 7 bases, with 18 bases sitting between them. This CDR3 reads CASLPGMGAEQYF. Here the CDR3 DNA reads TGTGCCAGCCTCCCCGGGATGGGGGCTGAGCAGTACTTC.

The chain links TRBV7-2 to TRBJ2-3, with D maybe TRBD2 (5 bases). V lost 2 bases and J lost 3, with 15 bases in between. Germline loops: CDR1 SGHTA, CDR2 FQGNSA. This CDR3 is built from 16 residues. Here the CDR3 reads CASSLLGRERTDTQYF. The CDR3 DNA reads TGTGCCAGCAGCTTACTCGGCCGGGAACGGACAGATACGCAGTATTTT. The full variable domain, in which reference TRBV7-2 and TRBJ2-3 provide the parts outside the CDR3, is GAGVSQSPSNKVTEKGKDVELRCDPISGHTALYWYRQSLGQGLEFLIYFQGNSAPDKSGLPSDRFSAERTGGSVSTLTIQRTQQEDSAVYLCASSLLGRERTDTQYFGPGTRLTVL.

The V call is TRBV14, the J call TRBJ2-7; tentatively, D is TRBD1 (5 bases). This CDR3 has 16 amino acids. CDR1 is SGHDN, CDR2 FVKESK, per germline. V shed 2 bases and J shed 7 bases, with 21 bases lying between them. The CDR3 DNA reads TGTGCCAGCAGCCAAAACAGGAATCCCAAGGGCAGGGAGCAGTACTTC. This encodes CASSQNRNPKGREQYF.

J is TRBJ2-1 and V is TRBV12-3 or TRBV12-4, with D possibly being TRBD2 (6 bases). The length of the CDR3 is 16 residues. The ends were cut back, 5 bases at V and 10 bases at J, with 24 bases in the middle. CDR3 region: CASSQTSGLGPGEQFF. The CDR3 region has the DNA TGTGCCAGCAGTCAAACATCGGGACTGGGCCCCGGAGAGCAGTTCTTC.

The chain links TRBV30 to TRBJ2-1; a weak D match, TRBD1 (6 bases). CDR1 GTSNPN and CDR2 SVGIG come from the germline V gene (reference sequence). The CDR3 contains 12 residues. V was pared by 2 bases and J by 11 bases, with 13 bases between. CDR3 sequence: CAWSSTGFQQFF. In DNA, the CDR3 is TGTGCCTGGAGTTCAACAGGGTTTCAGCAGTTCTTC.

CDR3 sequence (DNA): TGCGCCAGCAGCTACAACGTCGGACAGGGAACAGATACGCAGTATTTT. It codes for CASSYNVGQGTDTQYF. The chain recombines TRBV5-1 with TRBJ2-3; 8 nucleotides match TRBD1. The J segment lost 3 bases and the V segment lost 3 bases, leaving 9 bases of the junction unmatched. Germline CDR1 reads SGHRS; CDR2 reads YFSETQ. The CDR3 consists of 16 residues.

CDR3 sequence: CASSQSDREDGEKLFF. CDR3 coding DNA: TGCGCCAGCAGCCAATCGGACAGGGAAGACGGAGAAAAACTGTTTTTT. V usage is TRBV4-3 and J usage is TRBJ1-4; 8 positions match TRBD1. The CDR3 loop spans 16 amino acids. In germline, CDR1 is LGHNA, CDR2 YSLEER. J lost 8 bases, V lost 2 bases, and 10 bases had no gene match.

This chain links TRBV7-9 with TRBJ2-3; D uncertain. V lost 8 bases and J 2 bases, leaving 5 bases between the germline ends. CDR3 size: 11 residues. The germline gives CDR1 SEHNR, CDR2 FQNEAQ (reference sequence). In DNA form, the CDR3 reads TGTGCCAGCGCACTCACAGATACGCAGTATTTT. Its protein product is CASALTDTQYF.

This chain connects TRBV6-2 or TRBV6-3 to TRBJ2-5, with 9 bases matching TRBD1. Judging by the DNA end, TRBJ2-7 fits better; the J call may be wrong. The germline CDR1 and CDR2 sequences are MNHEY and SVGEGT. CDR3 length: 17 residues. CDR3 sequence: CASSYFPGQGSSYEQYF. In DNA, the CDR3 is TGTGCCAGCAGTTACTTCCCGGGACAGGGTTCATCCTACGAGCAGTACTTC.

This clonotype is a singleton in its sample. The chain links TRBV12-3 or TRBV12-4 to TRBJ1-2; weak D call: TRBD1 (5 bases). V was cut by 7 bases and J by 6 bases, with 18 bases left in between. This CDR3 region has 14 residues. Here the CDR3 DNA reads TGTGCCAGCACCGAGATCACTGGGGGGGATGGCTACACCTTC. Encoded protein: CASTEITGGDGYTF.

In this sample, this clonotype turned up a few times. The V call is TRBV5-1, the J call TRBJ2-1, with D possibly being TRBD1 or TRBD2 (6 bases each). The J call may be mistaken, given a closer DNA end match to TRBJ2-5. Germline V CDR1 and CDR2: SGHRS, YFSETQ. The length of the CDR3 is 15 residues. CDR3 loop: CASSLKGGLEETQYF. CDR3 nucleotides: TGCGCCAGCAGCTTAAAGGGGGGCTTGGAGGAGACCCAGTACTTC.

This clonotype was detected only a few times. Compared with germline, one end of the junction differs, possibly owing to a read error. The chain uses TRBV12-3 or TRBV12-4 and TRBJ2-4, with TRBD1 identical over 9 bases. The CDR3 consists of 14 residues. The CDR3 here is CASSSGTGKYIQYF. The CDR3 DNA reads TGCGCCAGCAGTTCCGGGACAGGGAAGTACATTCAGTACTTC.

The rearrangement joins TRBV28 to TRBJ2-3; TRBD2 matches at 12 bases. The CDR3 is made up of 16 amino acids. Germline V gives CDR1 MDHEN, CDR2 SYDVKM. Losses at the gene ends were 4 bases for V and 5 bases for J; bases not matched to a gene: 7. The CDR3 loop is CASSSGLAGLGDTQYF. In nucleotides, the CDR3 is TGTGCCAGCAGTTCCGGACTAGCGGGACTTGGAGATACGCAGTATTTT.

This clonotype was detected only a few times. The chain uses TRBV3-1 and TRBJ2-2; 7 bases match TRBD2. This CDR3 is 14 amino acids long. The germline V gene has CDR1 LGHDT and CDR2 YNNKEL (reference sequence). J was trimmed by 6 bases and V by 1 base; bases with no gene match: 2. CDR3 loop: CASSQVRGAGELFF. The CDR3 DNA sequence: TGTGCCAGCAGCCAAGTTCGGGGGGCCGGGGAGCTGTTTTTT.

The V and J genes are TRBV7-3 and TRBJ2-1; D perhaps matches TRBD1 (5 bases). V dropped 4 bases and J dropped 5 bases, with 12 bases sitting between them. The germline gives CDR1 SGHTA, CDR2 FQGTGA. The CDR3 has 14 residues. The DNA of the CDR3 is TGTGCCAGCAGCTCCAGACAGAGACACAATGAGCAGTTCTTC. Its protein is CASSSRQRHNEQFF.

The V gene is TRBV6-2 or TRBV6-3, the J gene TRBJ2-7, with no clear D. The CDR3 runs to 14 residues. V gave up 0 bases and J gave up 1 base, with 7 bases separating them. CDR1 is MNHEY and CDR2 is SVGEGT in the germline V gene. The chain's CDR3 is CASSYSYISYEQYF. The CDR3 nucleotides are TGTGCCAGCAGTTACTCGTACATTTCCTACGAGCAGTACTTC.

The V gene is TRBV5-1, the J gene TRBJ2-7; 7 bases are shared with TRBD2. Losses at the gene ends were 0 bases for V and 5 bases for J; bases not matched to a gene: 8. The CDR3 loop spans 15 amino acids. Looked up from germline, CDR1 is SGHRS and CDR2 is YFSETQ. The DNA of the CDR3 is TGCGCCAGCAGCTTGGTCGCGGGGGAGGGCGACGAGCAGTACTTC. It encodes CASSLVAGEGDEQYF.

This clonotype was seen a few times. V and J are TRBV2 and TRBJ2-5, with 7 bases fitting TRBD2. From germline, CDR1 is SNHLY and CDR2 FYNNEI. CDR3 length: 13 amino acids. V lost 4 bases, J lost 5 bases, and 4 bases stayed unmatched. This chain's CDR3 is CASSVGREETQYF. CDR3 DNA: TGTGCCAGCAGTGTGGGGAGGGAGGAGACCCAGTACTTC.

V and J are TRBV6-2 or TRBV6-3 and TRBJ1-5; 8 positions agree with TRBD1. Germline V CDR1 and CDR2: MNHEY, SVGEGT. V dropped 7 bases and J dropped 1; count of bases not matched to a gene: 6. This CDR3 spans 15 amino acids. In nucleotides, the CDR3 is TGTGCCAGCAAACACAGGGGGATGAGCAATCAGCCCCAGCATTTT. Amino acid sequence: CASKHRGMSNQPQHF.

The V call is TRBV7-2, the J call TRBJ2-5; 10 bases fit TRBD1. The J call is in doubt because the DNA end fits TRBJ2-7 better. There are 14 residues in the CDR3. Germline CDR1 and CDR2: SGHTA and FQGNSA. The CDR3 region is CASSSGQGVGEQYF. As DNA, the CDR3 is TGTGCCAGCAGCTCCGGACAGGGGGTCGGCGAGCAGTACTTC.

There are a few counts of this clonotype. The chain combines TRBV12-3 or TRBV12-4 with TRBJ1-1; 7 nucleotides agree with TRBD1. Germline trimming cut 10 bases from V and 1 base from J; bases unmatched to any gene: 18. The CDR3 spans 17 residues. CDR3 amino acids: CATTRLTGTDTNTEAFF. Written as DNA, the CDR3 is TGTGCCACCACCAGACTAACCGGGACAGATACGAACACTGAAGCTTTCTTT.

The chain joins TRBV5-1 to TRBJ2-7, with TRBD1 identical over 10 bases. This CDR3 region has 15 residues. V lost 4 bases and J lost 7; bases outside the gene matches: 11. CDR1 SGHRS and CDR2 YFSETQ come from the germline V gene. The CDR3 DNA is TGCGCCAGCAGCGACCAGACAGGGGGCGTGGGGGAGCAGTACTTC. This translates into CASSDQTGGVGEQYF.

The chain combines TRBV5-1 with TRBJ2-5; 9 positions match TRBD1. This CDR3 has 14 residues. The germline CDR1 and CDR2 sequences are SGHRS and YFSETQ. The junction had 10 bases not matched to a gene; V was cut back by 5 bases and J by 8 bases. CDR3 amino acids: CASSPRTGEFTQYF. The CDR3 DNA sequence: TGCGCCAGCAGTCCTCGGACAGGGGAGTTTACCCAGTACTTC.

CDR3 bases: TGTGCCAGCAGTTCCCGACAGGGCCACACAGATACGCAGTATTTT. Amino acid sequence: CASSSRQGHTDTQYF. V is TRBV7-6 and J is TRBJ2-3, with 7 nucleotides matching TRBD1. Per germline, CDR1 SGHVS and CDR2 FNYEAQ. The length of the CDR3 is 15 residues. Trimming removed 6 bases from V and 2 bases from J; junction bases left unmatched: 8.

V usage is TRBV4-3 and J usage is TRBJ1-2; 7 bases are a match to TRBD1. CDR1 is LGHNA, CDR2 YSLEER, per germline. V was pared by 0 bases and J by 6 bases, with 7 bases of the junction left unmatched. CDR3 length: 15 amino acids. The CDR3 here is CASSQDDREGNGYTF. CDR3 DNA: TGCGCCAGCAGCCAAGATGACAGGGAAGGGAATGGCTACACCTTC.

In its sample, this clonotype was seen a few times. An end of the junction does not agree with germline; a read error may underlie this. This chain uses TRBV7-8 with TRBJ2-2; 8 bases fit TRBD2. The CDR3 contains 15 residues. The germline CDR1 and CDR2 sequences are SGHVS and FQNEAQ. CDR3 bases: TGTGCCAGCCGCTTCGGGGGGGCGAACACCGGGGAGCTGTTTTTT. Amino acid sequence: CASRFGGANTGELFF.

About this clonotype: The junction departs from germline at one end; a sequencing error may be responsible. Here the CDR3 DNA reads TGTGCTAGCAGTTACGGCGGGAGGAAAACCTACGAGCAGTACTTC. As protein: CASSYGGRKTYEQYF. The chain combines TRBV6-6 with TRBJ2-7; 8 bases line up with TRBD2. The CDR3 totals 15 residues. Germline V gene lookup returns CDR1 MNHNY and CDR2 SVGAGI (reference sequence).

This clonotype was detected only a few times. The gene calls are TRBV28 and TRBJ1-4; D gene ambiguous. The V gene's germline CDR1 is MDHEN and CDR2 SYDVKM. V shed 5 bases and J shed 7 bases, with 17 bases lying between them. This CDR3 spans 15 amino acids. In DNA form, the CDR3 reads TGTGCCAGCAGTCCGGGTTGGGTGAAAGGTGAAAAACTGTTTTTT. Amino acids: CASSPGWVKGEKLFF.

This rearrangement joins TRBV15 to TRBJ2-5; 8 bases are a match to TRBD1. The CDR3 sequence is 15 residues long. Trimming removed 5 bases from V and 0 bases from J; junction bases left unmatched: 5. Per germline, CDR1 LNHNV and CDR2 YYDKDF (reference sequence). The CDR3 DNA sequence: TGTGCCACCAGCCCCCGGACAGGGAACCAAGAGACCCAGTACTTC. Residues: CATSPRTGNQETQYF.

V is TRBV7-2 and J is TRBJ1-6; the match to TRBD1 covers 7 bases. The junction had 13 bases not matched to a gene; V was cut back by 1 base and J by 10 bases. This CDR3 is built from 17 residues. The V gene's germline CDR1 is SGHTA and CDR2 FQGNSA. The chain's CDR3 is CASSLETPGQFNSPLHF. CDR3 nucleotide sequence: TGTGCCAGCAGCTTAGAAACTCCGGGACAGTTTAACTCACCCCTCCACTTT. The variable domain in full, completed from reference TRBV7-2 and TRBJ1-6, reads GAGVSQSPSNKVTEKGKDVELRCDPISGHTALYWYRQSLGQGLEFLIYFQGNSAPDKSGLPSDRFSAERTGGSVSTLTIQRTQQEDSAVYLCASSLETPGQFNSPLHFGNGTRLTVT.

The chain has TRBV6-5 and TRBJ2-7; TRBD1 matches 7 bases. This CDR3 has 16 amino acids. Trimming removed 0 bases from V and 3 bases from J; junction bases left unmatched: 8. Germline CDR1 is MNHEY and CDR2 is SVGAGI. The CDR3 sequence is CASSYSSGTELYEQYF. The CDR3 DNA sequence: TGTGCCAGCAGTTACTCTTCCGGGACAGAACTCTACGAGCAGTACTTC.

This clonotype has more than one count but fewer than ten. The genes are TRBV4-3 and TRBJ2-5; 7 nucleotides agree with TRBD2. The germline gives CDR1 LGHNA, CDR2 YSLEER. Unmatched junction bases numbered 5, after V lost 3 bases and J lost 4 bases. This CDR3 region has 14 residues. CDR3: CASSQERDRETQYF. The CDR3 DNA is TGCGCCAGCAGCCAGGAGCGGGATCGAGAGACCCAGTACTTC.